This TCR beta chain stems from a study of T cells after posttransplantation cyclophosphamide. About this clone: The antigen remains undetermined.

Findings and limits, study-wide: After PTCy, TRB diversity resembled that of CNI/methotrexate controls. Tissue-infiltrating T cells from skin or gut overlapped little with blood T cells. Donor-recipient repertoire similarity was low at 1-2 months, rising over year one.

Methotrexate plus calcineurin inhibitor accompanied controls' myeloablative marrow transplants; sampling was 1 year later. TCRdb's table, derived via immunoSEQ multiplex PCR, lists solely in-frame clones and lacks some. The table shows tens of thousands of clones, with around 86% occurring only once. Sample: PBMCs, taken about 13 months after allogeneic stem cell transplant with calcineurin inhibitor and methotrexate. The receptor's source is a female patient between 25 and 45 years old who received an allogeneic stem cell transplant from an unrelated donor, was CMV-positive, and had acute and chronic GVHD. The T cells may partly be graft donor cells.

CDR3 DNA: TGTGCCTGGAGATGGGGCAGGGGGCGAAACACCATATATTTT. It specifies CAWRWGRGRNTIYF. The chain is built from TRBV30 and TRBJ1-3, with TRBD1 identical over 8 bases. CDR3 size: 14 residues. Germline CDR1 and CDR2: GTSNPN and SVGIG (reference sequence). The V and J ends lost 3 bases and 5 bases, in that order; junction bases with no gene match: 6.